There are many counts of the clone carrying this TCR beta chain. V dropped 2 bases and J dropped 5 bases, with 7 bases sitting between them. CDR1 SGHRS and CDR2 YFSETQ come from the germline V gene. The CDR3 totals 13 residues. RNA transcripts served as template for amplifying TCR beta CDR3 sequences. In the first round, RT-PCR was carried out with HTBI primers, and a multiplex PCR formed the second round. TCRdb fed the multiplex PCR reads into MiXCR, producing one record per CDR3 protein. The table records approximately 460,000 distinct CDR3 sequences, around 14% of them present only once. This entry is derived from a study of Graves' ophthalmopathy and Graves' hyperthyroidism. Among the exclusions were patients with other autoimmune diseases, uncontrolled infections, pregnancy or lactation.

This sequence originates from a woman aged 30 to 39 with Graves' ophthalmopathy. Sequences were obtained from blood. The V gene is TRBV5-1, the J gene TRBJ2-2; D call uncertain. CDR3 sequence (DNA): TGCGCCAGCAGCTTTCGGACGACCGGGGAGCTGTTTTTT. Translation gives CASSFRTTGELFF.